The 3 T cell receptor beta chains given below trace back to one sample, sequenced in a study of blood T cell repertoires in COVID-19. The table came from immunoSEQ multiplex PCR; TCRdb's copy has only in-frame clones and leaves some out. This sample yields tens of thousands of clones, of which approximately 74% are seen a single time; 3% to 4.5% belongs to the top ten. The material sequenced was peripheral blood. These receptors originate from a man in his 70s with COVID-19, enrolled during active disease.

The V call is TRBV7-2, the J call TRBJ1-1; the match to TRBD1 covers 7 bases. Germline V lookup: CDR1 SGHTA, CDR2 FQGNSA. V gave up 3 bases and J gave up 5 bases; unmatched junction bases: 18. The CDR3 runs to 18 residues. CDR3 loop: CASSFFDRVFIGGTEAFF. Written as DNA, the CDR3 is TGTGCCAGCAGCTTTTTTGACAGGGTATTCATCGGTGGTACTGAAGCTTTCTTT. The variable domain in full, with the rest retrieved from reference TRBV7-2 and TRBJ1-1, is GAGVSQSPSNKVTEKGKDVELRCDPISGHTALYWYRQSLGQGLEFLIYFQGNSAPDKSGLPSDRFSAERTGGSVSTLTIQRTQQEDSAVYLCASSFFDRVFIGGTEAFFGQGTRLTVV.

The rearrangement links TRBV7-2 to TRBJ2-1; TRBD2 might be the D (6 bases). Trimming stripped 8 bases from V and 4 bases from J, with 18 bases between. The CDR3 contains 15 residues. Germline CDR1 reads SGHTA; CDR2 reads FQGNSA. The CDR3 sequence is CASAQWDLEYNEQFF. The CDR3 bases are TGTGCCAGCGCCCAGTGGGACTTGGAGTACAATGAGCAGTTCTTC.

This clone was seen once. The rearrangement links TRBV6-5 to TRBJ2-4; D uncertain. Germline CDR1 is MNHEY and CDR2 is SVGAGI. Trimming left V 0 bases short and J 15 bases short, with 15 bases between. The CDR3 has 13 amino acids. The CDR3 DNA sequence: TGTGCCAGCAGTTACTCTCTAGGCAGAAGATGGTACTTC. Its protein product is CASSYSLGRRWYF.